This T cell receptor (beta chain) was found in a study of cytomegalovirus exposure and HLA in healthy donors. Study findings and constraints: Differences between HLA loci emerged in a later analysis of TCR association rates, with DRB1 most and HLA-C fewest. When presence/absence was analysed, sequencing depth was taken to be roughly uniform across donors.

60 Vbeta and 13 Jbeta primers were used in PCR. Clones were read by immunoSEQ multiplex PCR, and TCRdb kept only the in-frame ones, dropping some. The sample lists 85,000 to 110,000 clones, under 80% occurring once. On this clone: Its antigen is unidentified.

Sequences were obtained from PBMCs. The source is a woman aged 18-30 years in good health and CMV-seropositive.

In nucleotides, the CDR3 is TGCGCCAGCAGCTTCACAGGGGTGACGTTGGACACTGAAGCTTTCTTT. Translation: CASSFTGVTLDTEAFF. This sequence joins TRBV5-1 and TRBJ1-1; 7 bases match TRBD1. The CDR3 is 16 amino acids. Germline V gene data show CDR1 as SGHRS and CDR2 as YFSETQ. V shed 2 bases, J shed 3 bases, and the junction held 10 bases outside the gene matches.